This TCR beta chain derives from a study of graft-versus-host responses after intestinal transplantation. Study-wide background: Multivisceral, liver-intestinal, or isolated intestinal transplants were given to recipients. Tacrolimus plus steroids were given to all recipients for approximately three years, preceded by anti-thymocyte globulin induction.

Trimming left V 2 bases short and J 5 bases short, with 10 bases between. The germline V gene has CDR1 SGHVS and CDR2 FQNEAQ. This CDR3 has 14 residues. Measured with immunoSEQ multiplex PCR; TCRdb has only the in-frame clones, and not every one. This repertoire shows 7,000 to 9,000 clones, about three quarters found once; its top ten account for roughly a fifth. Grafts had their tissue processed, releasing intraepithelial and lamina propria lymphocytes. The receptor was derived from a human patient who received an intestinal transplant, so some T cells may come from the graft donor. Here the sequenced sample was ileum tissue, taken around eight months after intestinal transplantation. The chain couples TRBV7-8 to TRBJ2-1; no clear D gene. The CDR3 loop reads CASSLKALNNEQFF. In DNA, the CDR3 is TGTGCCAGCAGCTTAAAAGCCCTAAACAATGAGCAGTTCTTC. Using reference TRBV7-8 and TRBJ2-1 for the parts outside the CDR3, the full variable domain is GAGVSQSPRYKVAKRGQDVALRCDPISGHVSLFWYQQALGQGPEFLTYFQNEAQLDKSGLPSDRFFAERPEGSVSTLKIQRTQQEDSAVYLCASSLKALNNEQFFGPGTRLTVL.